This T cell receptor beta chain was found in a study of blood T cell repertoires in COVID-19. This clone has only a few counts. The germline V gene encodes CDR1 MNHEY and CDR2 SMNVEV (reference sequence). This CDR3 spans 15 amino acids. The V segment lost 5 bases and the J segment 4 bases; nucleotides outside the gene matches: 10. Under the authors' procedure: Nucleated cell counts were estimated from reference gene primer amplification. Measured with immunoSEQ multiplex PCR; TCRdb has only the in-frame clones, and not every one. V and J calls plus clone size are reproduced from that table; the DNA served to infer D and trimming. In the table there are 160,000 or so clones, approximately 77% of which are singletons.

The material sequenced was PBMCs or T cells enriched from blood (not recorded which). V gene TRBV27 combines with J gene TRBJ2-7; 8 bases match TRBD2. This sequence was found in a man aged 55 to 70 who had recovered from COVID-19. DNA for the CDR3: TGTGCCAGCAGTCCTCGGGGAGCGGGGGAATACGAGCAGTACTTC. This translates into CASSPRGAGEYEQYF.